The clone carrying this T cell receptor beta chain occurred once. These data originate in a study of blood T cell repertoires in COVID-19. For the study at large: Acute and convalescent COVID-19 samples came from the United States, Italy and Spain. T cells, B-cell-depleted T cells, or PBMCs supplied cDNA or gDNA.

The germline gives CDR1 DFQATT, CDR2 SNEGSKA (reference sequence). The J segment lost 1 base and the V segment lost 3 bases, leaving 9 bases of the junction unmatched. The CDR3 contains 16 residues. Per the authors' pipeline: Amplification of reference gene primers was used by the study to estimate nucleated cell counts. Data came from immunoSEQ multiplex PCR; TCRdb stores just in-frame clones and leaves some out. V, J and clone size reflect that table, while D and trimming were determined from the DNA. Here the sample spans about 330,000 clones, about 86% being singletons. The TCR sequence derives from a woman in her fifties or sixties with acute or convalescent COVID-19. The sequencing input was peripheral blood. The chain links TRBV20-1 to TRBJ2-5; 9 nucleotides align to TRBD2. The CDR3 DNA sequence: TGCAGTGCTAGTGGAAGTCTAGCGGGATTCCAAGAGACCCAGTACTTC. Translating gives CSASGSLAGFQETQYF.